This T cell receptor (beta chain) was profiled in a study of T-cell memory formation after mild COVID-19 (dated by TCRdb to about 2021). Regarding the research as a whole: TCR sequence clusters from the two donors were found to be largely donor specific. In a couple of donors, T-cell clones that expanded and contracted after mild COVID-19 were tracked by sequencing TCRalpha and TCRbeta repertoires over time. Two young, previously healthy adult volunteers, one female and one male, were included in the cohort. The research as a whole found: Contracting CD4+ clones were found mainly in CM and EM memory subsets, while CD8+ clones were enriched in EMRA. SARS-CoV-2 specificity was not confirmed for the second-wave clones peaking on day 37. Clones contracting from day 15 to 85 had balanced CD4/CD8 phenotypes, while a second wave expanding from day 15 to 37 was biased towards CD4+. The study included only a couple of mild cases, and larger cohorts that include severe cases with pre-infection samples were judged to be necessary. Some responding clones were found in pre-infection memory, which suggests that pre-existing cross-reactive memory T cells took part in the SARS-CoV-2 response.

Ficoll-Paque density gradient centrifugation was used to isolate PBMCs. Including cysteine and phenylalanine, the CDR3 has 15 amino acids. Only the CDR3 region is kept as DNA, spanning 45 bases read in frame from base 1. Sequences LGHNA (CDR1) and YNFKEQ (CDR2) are obtained from the germline V gene. The junction shows trimming of 0 bases on V and 5 bases on J, plus 11 bases between the germline ends. The data were produced on an Illumina NovaSeq 6000. TCRalpha and TCRbeta cDNA libraries were constructed by 5'RACE with constant-segment primers, with sample barcodes and unique molecular identifiers being introduced. Trizol reagent was used to extract RNA from every sample. Amplification of the libraries took two PCR steps, and the second step added a second sample barcode plus Illumina TruSeq adapters. Libraries were sequenced on an Illumina NovaSeq with 2 x 150 bp paired-end reads. The original pipeline was this. Demultiplexing of reads and collapsing into UMI-guided consensus sequences were performed with migec v1.2.7. Using mixcr v2.1.11, UMI consensuses were aligned to TRA and TRB V and J templates and then assembled into clonotypes. Expanded or contracted clonotypes were those called significant by both edgeR and NoisET, with noise models trained on biological replicates. For edgeR calls, the thresholds were a false discovery rate-adjusted p below 0.01 and a log2 fold-change of 1. PCA with hierarchical clustering of max-normalized trajectories of the 1000 most abundant clonotypes was used as exploratory dynamics analysis. Separately sequenced CD4+ and CD8+ repertoires were used to assign a CD4 or CD8 phenotype to each responding clone. The raw public data were reprocessed by TCRdb itself: fastp quality trimming at Q25, MiXCR clonotype calling, in-frame beta chains only. Each CDR3 protein gets just one entry, which takes the most common genes and DNA from the rows behind it. The V and J calls and clone size come from TCRdb's table, not from the authors' own analysis. The table for this sample lists some 86,000 distinct CDR3 sequences; around 25% of them were counted only once. The ten largest clones represent over 40% of the sample.

This clonotype was counted only a few times. The antigen this receptor binds is unknown. Base-call qualities are not available, and no considerably larger clone is one nucleotide away. The rearranged segments are TRBV4-2 and TRBJ1-5; the D gene identity is not certain. The sequence derives from a man between 18 and 35 years old who had mild COVID-19 (a few samples of this study predate the infection). The sample titles of this study are shuffled in the database, so cell type and time point are left out; the donor was told from shared clones. The source material was PBMCs or a T cell subset sorted from them (not recorded which). The CDR3 amino acid sequence is: CASSQDLPGYQPQHF. The nucleotide sequence is given as TGTGCCAGCAGCCAAGATCTCCCCGGCTATCAGCCCCAGCATTTT.